Below are 21 T cell receptor beta chains sequenced from a single sample in a study of Graves' ophthalmopathy and Graves' hyperthyroidism. TCR beta CDR3 regions were amplified from RNA transcripts. HTBI primers were employed in first-round RT-PCR, then a second-round multiplex PCR followed. TCRdb analysed the multiplex PCR reads with MiXCR anew, one entry per CDR3 protein. This sample has hundreds of thousands of distinct CDR3 sequences, with 22% found just once. The sequenced sample consisted of peripheral blood. Receptors were obtained from a woman aged 18-29 years with stable Graves' hyperthyroidism. Some clones in this sample may be carry-over from other donors' samples.

This clonotype was seen repeatedly, ten times or more. V is TRBV20-1 and J is TRBJ2-7; 9 bases agree with TRBD2. The CDR3 consists of 14 residues. CDR1 and CDR2 from the germline V gene are DFQATT and SNEGSKA (reference sequence). V was clipped by 2 bases and J by 5 bases; unmatched bases: 7. The CDR3 bases are TGCAGTGCTAGATTTCCTAGCGGGGTCCACGAGCAGTACTTC. Translation: CSARFPSGVHEQYF.

The chain couples TRBV20-1 to TRBJ2-2, with 7 bases fitting TRBD2. After removal of 6 bases from V and 9 bases from J, the junction contained 13 bases not matched to a gene. The CDR3 extends over 14 amino acids. Germline V lookup: CDR1 DFQATT, CDR2 SNEGSKA (reference sequence). CDR3 residues: CSASRAGDTWELFF. In DNA, the CDR3 is TGCAGTGCCAGTAGGGCGGGGGATACCTGGGAGCTGTTTTTT.

This clonotype was recorded a few times. V is TRBV4-2 and J is TRBJ1-3; tentative D call: TRBD1 (5 bases). Germline CDR1 LGHNA, CDR2 YNFKEQ. This CDR3 is 17 amino acids long. Between the trimmed V and J ends, which lost 0 bases and 2 bases, there was a span of 14 bases. The CDR3 DNA follows: TGTGCCAGCAGCCAAGAATTGCAGGGTGGAGCTGGAAACACCATATATTTT. Protein product: CASSQELQGGAGNTIYF.

The chain combines TRBV11-1 with TRBJ2-7; 8 nucleotides align to TRBD1. V was clipped by 3 bases and J by 7 bases; unmatched bases: 23. Per germline, CDR1 SGHAT and CDR2 FQDESV (reference sequence). The CDR3 runs 19 residues. The CDR3 loop is CASSFRGPSIWTGTGEQYF. The CDR3 nucleotides are TGTGCCAGCAGCTTTCGGGGGCCGTCGATTTGGACAGGGACCGGAGAGCAGTACTTC.

This clonotype was seen ten or more times. V is TRBV15 and J is TRBJ2-7; D possibly matches TRBD1 or TRBD2 (5 bases each). The CDR3 has 14 residues. V was pared by 5 bases and J by 2 bases, with 13 bases between. Germline CDR1 is LNHNV and CDR2 is YYDKDF (reference sequence). Here the CDR3 DNA reads TGTGCCACCAGCGACCGGGACCCAACCTACGAGCAGTACTTC. This codes for CATSDRDPTYEQYF.

This clonotype occurred many times. The chain couples TRBV28 to TRBJ2-2, with D perhaps assigned TRBD1 or TRBD2 (5 bases each). The CDR3 is 15 amino acids. Trimming cost V 5 bases and J 4 bases, with 14 bases left between them. Germline V gene sequence: CDR1 MDHEN, CDR2 SYDVKM. The CDR3 region is CASSGRGRPTGELFF. CDR3 DNA sequence: TGTGCCAGCAGTGGCCGGGGCCGTCCCACCGGGGAGCTGTTTTTT. The full variable domain, its missing parts supplied by reference TRBV28 and TRBJ2-2, is DVKVTQSSRYLVKRTGEKVFLECVQDMDHENMFWYRQDPGLGLRLIYFSYDVKMKEKGDIPEGYSVSREKKERFSLILESASTNQTSMYLCASSGRGRPTGELFFGEGSRLTVL.

This clonotype was seen a handful of times. A read error may account for a junction end that differs from germline. J is TRBJ2-2 and V is TRBV9; perhaps TRBD2 as D (7 bases). CDR3 length equals 14 residues. Germline V gene lookup returns CDR1 SGDLS and CDR2 YYNGEE. CDR3 DNA sequence: TGTGCCAGCAGCGTACGGGGGGCGACCGGGGAGCTGTCTTTT. Its translation is CASSVRGATGELSF.

This clonotype showed up just a few times. J is TRBJ1-1 and V is TRBV5-4; D remains ambiguous. CDR1 SGHNT and CDR2 YYREEE come from the germline V gene (reference sequence). This CDR3 comprises 12 residues. V was pared by 2 bases and J by 7 bases, with 9 bases between. The CDR3 here is CASSFNRFEAFF. In DNA form, the CDR3 reads TGTGCCAGCAGCTTCAACCGGTTTGAAGCTTTCTTT. The full variable domain, its missing parts supplied by reference TRBV5-4 and TRBJ1-1, is ETGVTQSPTHLIKTRGQQVTLRCSSQSGHNTVSWYQQALGQGPQFIFQYYREEENGRGNFPPRFSGLQFPNYSSELNVNALELDDSALYLCASSFNRFEAFFGQGTRLTVV.

This clonotype has at least ten counts. The chain has TRBV19 and TRBJ1-1; 9 bases align to TRBD1. Germline V gene data show CDR1 as LNHDA and CDR2 as SQIVND (reference sequence). The CDR3 is 17 amino acids. Trimming cost V 3 bases and J 5 bases; bases outside gene matches: 13. CDR3 protein: CASSIGRDRERGTEAFF. The CDR3 DNA reads TGTGCCAGTAGTATCGGCCGGGACAGGGAGAGAGGAACTGAAGCTTTCTTT.

This clonotype has a count of ten or more. The V and J genes are TRBV27 and TRBJ2-7; 8 nucleotides line up with TRBD1. The CDR3 length is 16 residues. The V gene's germline CDR1 is MNHEY and CDR2 SMNVEV (reference sequence). Unmatched junction bases numbered 16, after V lost 5 bases and J lost 7 bases. In nucleotides, the CDR3 is TGTGCCAGCAGTCCCGGGGACAGGCCCCGGACGGGAGAGCAGTACTTC. The encoded protein is CASSPGDRPRTGEQYF.

Regarding this clonotype: At one boundary the junction diverges from the germline segment, which might be a read error. V is TRBV10-3 and J is TRBJ1-2; D gene unclear. CDR3 size: 11 residues. CDR1 ENHRY and CDR2 SYGVKD come from the germline V gene. CDR3 in amino acids: CAISDYYGYTF. CDR3 sequence (DNA): TGTGCCATCAGCGACTACTATGGCTACACTTTC.

For this clonotype: Its ends do not fully match the called genes, so a read error is possible. The chain has TRBV20-1 and TRBJ2-4, with 10 positions matching TRBD2. The CDR3 loop spans 18 amino acids. Germline lookup yields CDR1 DFQATT and CDR2 SNEGSKA (reference sequence). The CDR3 nucleotides are TGCAGTGCTACTCCAGGGTTTGTAGCGGGAGGCGGGGAAAACATTAAGTACTTC. Translating gives CSATPGFVAGGGENIKYF.

This clonotype has a count of ten or more. The chain joins TRBV27 to TRBJ2-7, with D maybe TRBD2 (6 bases). Trimming shortened V by 6 bases and J by 2 bases, and 26 bases separated the two germline ends. The CDR3 contains 18 residues. In germline, CDR1 is MNHEY, CDR2 SMNVEV (reference sequence). In DNA, the CDR3 is TGTGCCAGCAGCGGTATCTTTCGGGAGAAGCCCAGGCCCTACGAGCAGTACTTC. It yields the protein CASSGIFREKPRPYEQYF.

A few counts support this clonotype. The chain is built from TRBV6-1 and TRBJ2-7; 7 bases are shared with TRBD2. The CDR3 is 17 amino acids. J was trimmed by 0 bases and V by 0 bases; bases with no gene match: 8. The V gene's germline CDR1 is MNHNS and CDR2 SASEGT. CDR3 amino acids: CASSEALWGGGSYEQYV. Written as DNA, the CDR3 is TGTGCCAGCAGTGAAGCGTTGTGGGGCGGGGGCTCCTACGAGCAGTACGTC.

This clonotype showed up many times. This chain links TRBV19 with TRBJ2-2; 13 positions agree with TRBD2. V shed 9 bases and J 2 bases; nucleotides not matched to a gene: 6. The length of the CDR3 is 16 residues. Germline CDR1 is LNHDA and CDR2 is SQIVND (reference sequence). The chain's CDR3 is CASRTSGSLNTGELFF. The CDR3 DNA is TGTGCCAGCAGGACTAGCGGGAGTTTAAACACCGGGGAGCTGTTTTTT.

This clonotype was detected many times. V and J are TRBV3-1 and TRBJ1-2; the D is unclear. This CDR3 region has 13 residues. From germline, CDR1 is LGHDT and CDR2 YNNKEL (reference sequence). Trimming removed 2 bases from V and 4 bases from J, with 8 bases in between. Here the CDR3 DNA reads TGTGCCAGCAGCCAAAGGTACAGCTATGGCTACACCTTC. This gives the protein CASSQRYSYGYTF. Together with reference TRBV3-1 and TRBJ1-2, the CDR3 gives the full variable domain: DTAVSQTPKYLVTQMGNDKSIKCEQNLGHDTMYWYKQDSKKFLKIMFSYNNKELIINETVPNRFSPKSPDKAHLNLHINSLELGDSAVYFCASSQRYSYGYTFGSGTRLTVV.

The chain employs TRBV7-2 and TRBJ2-7; no reliable D call. V lost 0 bases and J 4 bases, leaving 10 bases between the germline ends. CDR1 SGHTA and CDR2 FQGNSA come from the germline V gene. The CDR3 is 14 residues long. CDR3 sequence (DNA): TGTGCCAGCAGCTTAGCCCGTGAGATTTACGAGCAGTACTTC. Translation gives CASSLAREIYEQYF.

This clonotype was picked up many times. This sequence joins TRBV11-2 and TRBJ2-7, with D uncertain. The V and J ends lost 1 base and 4 bases respectively, with 8 bases between them. The CDR3 is made up of 13 amino acids. The V gene's germline CDR1 is SGHAT and CDR2 FQNNGV. The CDR3 DNA sequence: TGTGCCAGCAGCTTAGCTTCAATATACGAGCAGTACTTC. This encodes CASSLASIYEQYF.

The sample holds many counts of this clonotype. This sequence joins TRBV28 and TRBJ2-7; D possibly uses TRBD1 or TRBD2 (5 bases each). The V gene's germline CDR1 is MDHEN and CDR2 SYDVKM. Trimming took 7 bases from V and 6 from J, leaving 16 bases between them. This CDR3 comprises 13 residues. In nucleotides, the CDR3 is TGTGCCAGCATCGCGGGCAGGGTCGGCGAGCAGTACTTC. It yields the protein CASIAGRVGEQYF.

This clonotype has at least ten counts. CDR3: CASSLATTGAKETQYF. As DNA, the CDR3 is TGTGCCAGCAGCTTAGCTACTACCGGGGCCAAGGAGACCCAGTACTTC. V is TRBV7-9 and J is TRBJ2-5; D may match TRBD1 or TRBD2 (5 bases each). V dropped 0 bases and J dropped 5 bases, with 16 bases sitting between them. This CDR3 region has 16 residues. Germline V CDR1 and CDR2: SEHNR, FQNEAQ (reference sequence).

The chain links TRBV2 to TRBJ2-7; unclear D gene. The V end was cut by 1 base, the J end by 7 bases, with 5 bases between. CDR1 is SNHLY and CDR2 is FYNNEI in the germline V gene. There are 11 residues in the CDR3. For the CDR3, the DNA is TGTGCCAGCAGTGAAGTAGGGGAGCAGTACTTC. Encoded protein: CASSEVGEQYF. Complete variable domain (other parts from reference TRBV2 and TRBJ2-7): EPEVTQTPSHQVTQMGQEVILRCVPISNHLYFYWYRQILGQKVEFLVSFYNNEISEKSEIFDDQFSVERPDGSNFTLKIRSTKLEDSAMYFCASSEVGEQYFGPGTRLTVT.